The following is a T cell receptor (beta chain) sequence with its context. The antigen is not known. Primed by a sample-barcoded 5' primer and a J-beta primer mix, a second PCR proceeded for about 7 to 11 cycles. TCRdb reprocessed the 5' RACE reads with MiXCR, giving one entry per CDR3 protein. Of roughly 800,000 distinct CDR3 sequences in the sample, 25% to 30% were seen once. This record belongs to a study of blood T cells in healthy people across ages. Findings of the study overall: When set beside aged donors, long-lived donors presented more naive CD4+ cells and higher diversity. TCR beta diversity per million T cells fell roughly linearly with age.

The CDR3 is 15 amino acids. From germline, CDR1 is SQVTM and CDR2 ANQGSEA. With V trimmed by 5 bases and J by 0 bases, 8 bases remained unmatched. The sample was also linked to a second study, of T cells of mothers and their children. That work contributes: The donor cohort consisted of a few healthy Caucasian mothers and their six children. Mother-child pairs who were related displayed a slightly higher overlap than unrelated pairs, a difference that was non-significant.

The rearrangement uses TRBV29-1 and TRBJ1-2, with 8 bases aligning to TRBD1. Material: blood. The source of this sequence is a boy aged 5-17 years in good health. In DNA form, the CDR3 reads TGCAGCGTTCGATTTGACAGGGGTTCTAACTATGGCTACACCTTC. Translating gives CSVRFDRGSNYGYTF.